The rows below give T cell receptor beta chains drawn from one sample of a study of T cells after yellow fever vaccination. TCRdb re-called the 5' RACE reads through MiXCR, storing one row per CDR3 protein. The sample has 65,000 to 70,000 distinct CDR3 sequences; 5% to 6.5% are singletons. The material sequenced was CD4+ T cells sorted from PBMCs, taken about 2 weeks after the first yellow fever vaccination. The source is a young man who received the YFV17D yellow fever vaccine. The CDR3 runs from the conserved cysteine through the conserved F or W. Each record gives: J gene, D gene, clone size, V gene, CDR3 DNA, CDR3 protein. A D gene is named only where the DNA matches it firmly. Rows may omit the clone size; those that give it use once, few, many or a size class.

>TRBJ1-2|-|many|TRBV7-8
TGTGCCAGCAGCCAGGACCGGGAGAAGGGACGTGGCTACACCTTC
CASSQDREKGRGYTF
>TRBJ2-5|TRBD2|few|TRBV7-9
TGTGCCAGCAGCCCCCGGGGGGGGGGGCAAGAGACCCAGTACTTC
CASSPRGGGQETQYF
>TRBJ1-3|-|many|TRBV5-1
TGCGCCAGCAGCTTGGACCCGGTTGGAAACACCATATATTTT
CASSLDPVGNTIYF
>TRBJ1-5|-|many|TRBV27
TGTGCCAGCAAGCAGGGGTTTATGCAGCCCCAGCATTTT
CASKQGFMQPQHF
>TRBJ1-5|TRBD1|many|TRBV7-2
TGTGCCAGCAGCTTAGTCGGGACAGGGGGAAATCAGCCCCAGCATTTT
CASSLVGTGGNQPQHF
>TRBJ2-7|-|-|TRBV11-2
TGTGCCAGCAGCTTATGGTTGGGGGACGAGCAGTACTTC
CASSLWLGDEQYF
>TRBJ1-2|TRBD1|many|TRBV18
TGTGCCAGCTCACCAGGTGAACAGGGGGCGAATGGCTACACCTTC
CASSPGEQGANGYTF
>TRBJ2-3|-|medium-sized|TRBV4-3
TGCGCCAGCAGCCGACAAGTTGGGATATCGAGCACGCCAGATACGCAGTATTTT
CASSRQVGISSTPDTQYF
>TRBJ2-1|-|few|TRBV5-4
TGTGCCAGCAGTCCGGGCAGGACCTCCTACAATGAGCAGTTCTTC
CASSPGRTSYNEQFF
>TRBJ2-2|-|-|TRBV7-2
TGTGCCAGCAGCCTGATCCTAGGAACTGTCGGGGAGCTGTTTTTT
CASSLILGTVGELFF
>TRBJ2-3|-|many|TRBV5-6
TGTGCCAGCAGCTTTGACGCGAGCACGCAGTATTTT
CASSFDASTQYF
>TRBJ1-1|TRBD1|many|TRBV12-3/TRBV12-4
TGTGCCAGCAGTTTCGGGACAGGGAGGGGAGCAGCTTTCTTT
CASSFGTGRGAAFF
>TRBJ2-2|-|many|TRBV5-6
TGTGCCAGCAGCTCGTCACTGACGGCAGGGGGGATTACCGGGGAGCTGTTTTTT
CASSSSLTAGGITGELFF
>TRBJ1-2|TRBD1|-|TRBV7-9
TGTGCCAGCAGTTCCCCGGGACAGGGAAGCTATGGCTACACCTTC
CASSSPGQGSYGYTF
>TRBJ1-5|-|many|TRBV4-2
TGTGCCAGCAGCCAGTCCGGTGGCAGCTATCAGCCCCAGCATTTT
CASSQSGGSYQPQHF
>TRBJ2-5|TRBD1|many|TRBV4-3
TGCGCCAGCAGCCAATTTGGGGCGGGACAGGGACCAGAGACCCAGTACTTC
CASSQFGAGQGPETQYF
>TRBJ2-3|TRBD2|many|TRBV7-3
TGTGCCAGCAGCCCCGGGACTAGCGGATTCACAGATACGCAGTATTTT
CASSPGTSGFTDTQYF
>TRBJ1-1|-|many|TRBV4-3
TGCGCCAGCAGCCAAGATAAATACCCTGACACTGAAGCTTTCTTT
CASSQDKYPDTEAFF
>TRBJ2-7|TRBD1|-|TRBV30
TGTGCCTGGAGTGAACCGGGACAGGGATCCTACGAGCAGTACTTC
CAWSEPGQGSYEQYF
>TRBJ2-5|TRBD1|many|TRBV6-4
TGTGCCAGCAGTCTAGGGACAGGGGGTTTAACACCGCTTGAAGGGACCCAGTACTTC
CASSLGTGGLTPLEGTQYF
>TRBJ1-1|TRBD1|many|TRBV7-6
TGTGCCAGCAGCTTAGAGGGGGCCACTGAAGCTTTCTTT
CASSLEGATEAFF
>TRBJ1-5|-|few|TRBV4-3
TGCGCCAGCAGCCCCGGGGCAGCTTATAGCAATCAGCCCCAGCATTTT
CASSPGAAYSNQPQHF